This TCR beta chain is from a study of blood T cells in healthy people across ages. Study-wide background: Through template switching, about one barcoded beta molecule was captured per two T cells, as measured in model experiments.

A sample-barcoded 5' primer and a J-beta primer mix were used in a second PCR of about 6 to 11 cycles. TCRdb reprocessed the 5' RACE reads with MiXCR, giving one entry per CDR3 protein. The sample contains some 1.4 million distinct CDR3 sequences, around 42% of which appear only once. Study results and caveats: Diversity figures derived from one million T cells were judged to underestimate the true value.

The sample holds a few counts of this clonotype. Its antigen remains unknown. The CDR3 has 12 amino acids. V dropped 8 bases and J dropped 5 bases, with 15 bases sitting between them. Germline V gene lookup returns CDR1 SQVTM and CDR2 ANQGSEA. Specimen: blood. This TCR derives from a woman under 30 in good health. The chain links TRBV29-1 to TRBJ2-5, with D possibly TRBD1 on 6 matching bases. CDR3 sequence (DNA): TGCAGCATGCTAGGGGGTGGGGAGACCCAGTACTTC. It is translated as CSMLGGGETQYF.